The entry below describes one T cell receptor (beta chain). Its target is unknown. The J segment lost 2 bases and the V segment lost 5 bases, leaving 6 bases of the junction unmatched. The CDR3 is made up of 14 amino acids. Germline V gene lookup returns CDR1 SGHTA and CDR2 FQGNSA. This sample was taken from a study of T cells in Graves' hyperthyroidism and ophthalmopathy. Study observations and caveats: Ophthalmopathy stood apart from stable hyperthyroidism in a 13 V-J model.

Amplification of TCR beta CDR3 regions was performed using RNA transcripts as template. The HTBI primer set drove a first-round RT-PCR of the TCR CDR3. One entry per CDR3 protein results from TCRdb running MiXCR on the multiplex PCR reads. The table lists some 510,000 distinct CDR3 sequences, less than 25% of them singletons, with about 30% in the top ten. The authors deemed Graves' hyperthyroidism stable absent ophthalmopathy progression within 18 months. Clinical symptoms, serum thyroxine and TRAb, thyroid ultrasound and orbital computed tomography together formed the diagnostic basis. Sequences were obtained from blood. This sequence joins TRBV7-2 and TRBJ2-7, with 7 positions matching TRBD1. The sequence was collected from a man aged 18 to 30 with Graves' hyperthyroidism. CDR3 loop: CASSAYRGTYEQYF. In DNA form, the CDR3 reads TGTGCCAGCAGCGCGTACAGGGGAACCTACGAGCAGTACTTC.